One and the same sample provided the 29 T cell receptor beta chains below, sequenced in a study of cytomegalovirus exposure and HLA in healthy donors. PCR involved 60 Vbeta and 13 Jbeta primers. Sequencing used immunoSEQ multiplex PCR; TCRdb keeps in-frame clones, though not all of them. Of fewer than 100,000 clones listed, roughly 75% are singletons. Sequencing was carried out using PBMCs. The origin of the receptors is a woman aged 55-75 years in good health and CMV-seronegative.

The chain links TRBV7-2 to TRBJ2-1; the match to TRBD2 covers 7 bases. Germline lookup yields CDR1 SGHTA and CDR2 FQGNSA. This CDR3 comprises 16 residues. The V gene end was trimmed by 4 bases and the J gene end by 2 bases; junction bases not matched to a gene: 8. The CDR3 is CASSSLSSGAYNEQFF. In DNA form, the CDR3 reads TGTGCCAGCAGCTCTCTCTCTAGCGGAGCCTACAATGAGCAGTTCTTC.

The rearrangement uses TRBV7-8 and TRBJ1-2; 11 nucleotides align to TRBD1. The germline gives CDR1 SGHVS, CDR2 FQNEAQ. This CDR3 spans 15 amino acids. V lost 0 bases, J lost 8 bases, and 5 bases stayed unmatched. The CDR3 region is CASSLARTGGAGYTF. In DNA, the CDR3 is TGTGCCAGCAGCTTAGCGCGGACAGGGGGCGCGGGCTACACCTTC.

A few counts support this clone. The chain is built from TRBV6-1 and TRBJ1-1, with TRBD1 matching 10 bases. Germline loops: CDR1 MNHNS, CDR2 SASEGT. This CDR3 comprises 15 residues. The ends lost 5 bases at V and 5 bases at J; junction bases unmatched: 8. In nucleotides, the CDR3 is TGTGCCAGCAGTTTTAGACAGGGGGCTGAGACTGAAGCTTTCTTT. The encoded protein is CASSFRQGAETEAFF.

The V and J genes are TRBV6-6 and TRBJ1-5; tentative D call: TRBD1 (5 bases). The V and J ends lost 7 bases and 4 bases respectively, with 11 bases between them. Germline loops: CDR1 MNHNY, CDR2 SVGAGI (reference sequence). The CDR3 has 13 amino acids. The CDR3 sequence is CASTFQGNQPQHF. The DNA for the CDR3 is TGTGCCAGCACCTTTCAGGGAAATCAGCCCCAGCATTTT.

The chain couples TRBV27 to TRBJ1-2; 8 nucleotides line up with TRBD1. This CDR3 is 14 amino acids long. J was trimmed by 2 bases and V by 4 bases; bases with no gene match: 3. Germline CDR1 MNHEY, CDR2 SMNVEV (reference sequence). The DNA for the CDR3 is TGTGCCAGCAGTTATGGACAGGGAAACTATGGCTACACCTTC. This translates into CASSYGQGNYGYTF.

The rearrangement joins TRBV7-2 to TRBJ2-7, with a possible D match to TRBD1 (5 bases). The V end was cut by 1 base, the J end by 5 bases, with 18 bases between. Germline assignment: CDR1 SGHTA and CDR2 FQGNSA. This CDR3 has 16 residues. The CDR3 sequence is CASSLGWGGYWDEQYF. CDR3 DNA sequence: TGTGCCAGCAGCTTAGGTTGGGGCGGCTACTGGGACGAGCAGTACTTC.

The V gene is TRBV9, the J gene TRBJ1-3, with D hard to call. Trimming removed 4 bases from V and 4 bases from J, with 9 bases in between. The CDR3 sequence is 13 residues long. Per the germline V gene, CDR1 is SGDLS and CDR2 is YYNGEE. Here the CDR3 DNA reads TGTGCCAGCAGCCCCGAGAACGGAAACACCATATATTTT. Translated, it gives CASSPENGNTIYF. Based on the CDR3 plus reference TRBV9 and TRBJ1-3, the full variable domain is DSGVTQTPKHLITATGQRVTLRCSPRSGDLSVYWYQQSLDQGLQFLIQYYNGEERAKGNILERFSAQQFPDLHSELNLSSLELGDSALYFCASSPENGNTIYFGEGSWLTVV.

The rearrangement uses TRBV5-6 and TRBJ1-1; the D gene is possibly TRBD1 (6 bases). CDR3 size: 15 residues. CDR1 and CDR2 (germline): SGHDT, YYEEEE. V lost 6 bases, J lost 5 bases, and 20 bases lay in between. DNA for the CDR3: TGTGCCAGCAACCCCTGGCAGGGGATGAGTACTGAAGCTTTCTTT. This translates into CASNPWQGMSTEAFF.

This chain connects TRBV7-2 to TRBJ2-1; maybe TRBD1 (5 bases). The V and J ends lost 5 bases and 6 bases respectively, with 14 bases between them. The CDR3 runs 14 residues. Germline V gives CDR1 SGHTA, CDR2 FQGNSA. The CDR3 DNA reads TGTGCCAGCAGCCACCCAACAGGAAGCAATGAGCAGTTCTTC. It is translated as CASSHPTGSNEQFF.

V usage is TRBV11-2 and J usage is TRBJ1-1, with a possible D match to TRBD1 (6 bases). V shed 5 bases and J shed 3 bases, with 13 bases lying between them. The CDR3 contains 14 residues. The V gene's germline CDR1 is SGHAT and CDR2 FQNNGV. The CDR3 region is CASSVRGVDTEAFF. The CDR3, as DNA: TGTGCCAGCAGCGTCAGGGGAGTGGACACTGAAGCTTTCTTT.

A remark on this clone: One end of the junction is discordant with germline, which a read error may explain. This chain links TRBV4-1 with TRBJ2-7, with D perhaps matching TRBD2 (5 bases). CDR1 is MGHRA and CDR2 is YSYEKL in the germline V gene. The CDR3 contains 14 residues. CDR3 residues: CASSPGVRSYEQYF. CDR3 bases: TGCGCCAGTAGCCCCGGGGTTCGCTCCTACGAGCAGTACTTC.

This clone came up once. The chain is built from TRBV1 and TRBJ1-6; TRBD1 reflects the table's D call only, with no check against the DNA. TRBV1 is a pseudogene. This CDR3 has 17 amino acids. CDR3 nucleotide sequence: TGCACCAGCAGCCACCGGAGAGGACAGGGGGTTTATTCACCCCTCCACTTT. Encoded protein: CTSSHRRGQGVYSPLHF.

This clone was counted once. The genes are TRBV5-1 and TRBJ1-2; no clear D gene. The germline V and J ends were trimmed by 1 base and 4 bases, with 14 bases remaining between them. Germline V gene sequence: CDR1 SGHRS, CDR2 YFSETQ. CDR3 length: 15 residues. The CDR3, as DNA: TGCGCCAGCAGCTTGTACCCTACCGAACTCTATGGCTACACCTTC. Translating it yields CASSLYPTELYGYTF.

CDR3 nucleotide sequence: TGTGCCTGGAGTCCTCTCGATAGCGGGAGGCACGAGCAGTACTTC. This sequence encodes CAWSPLDSGRHEQYF. The rearrangement uses TRBV30 and TRBJ2-5; 10 bases are a match to TRBD2. The DNA end is a closer match to TRBJ2-7, so the J assignment may be wrong. The CDR3 sequence is 15 residues long. Germline CDR1 GTSNPN, CDR2 SVGIG (reference sequence).

The genes are TRBV28 and TRBJ1-5, with no clear D. Trimming left V 10 bases short and J 5 bases short, with 15 bases between. This CDR3 contains 13 residues. Per the germline V gene, CDR1 is MDHEN and CDR2 is SYDVKM. The CDR3 DNA follows: TGTGCCACCAGCACGGGGTGGGATCAGCCCCAGCATTTT. Amino acids: CATSTGWDQPQHF.

The chain uses TRBV5-6 and TRBJ2-1, with 7 bases fitting TRBD1. Germline trimming cut 3 bases from V and 0 bases from J; bases unmatched to any gene: 3. Germline CDR1 reads SGHDT; CDR2 reads YYEEEE. The CDR3 loop spans 15 amino acids. The CDR3 reads CASSSRDSSYNEQFF. DNA for the CDR3: TGTGCCAGCAGCTCCCGGGACAGCTCCTACAATGAGCAGTTCTTC.

The rearrangement joins TRBV4-1 to TRBJ2-3; TRBD2 is a possible D gene (6 bases). There are 13 residues in the CDR3. Trimming removed 1 base from V and 4 bases from J, with 6 bases in between. CDR1 is MGHRA, CDR2 YSYEKL, per germline. CDR3 residues: CASSQAGADTQYF. In DNA form, the CDR3 reads TGCGCCAGCAGCCAAGCGGGAGCAGATACGCAGTATTTT.

The V call is TRBV6-5, the J call TRBJ1-5; 7 positions match TRBD1. CDR1 is MNHEY, CDR2 SVGAGI, per germline. The V gene end was trimmed by 6 bases and the J gene end by 3 bases; junction bases not matched to a gene: 5. CDR3 size: 14 residues. The CDR3 is CASSPGTVNQPQHF. CDR3 nucleotide sequence: TGTGCCAGCAGCCCCGGGACAGTCAATCAGCCCCAGCATTTT.

V is TRBV28 and J is TRBJ2-3, with D possibly matching TRBD1 (6 bases). CDR1 MDHEN and CDR2 SYDVKM come from the germline V gene. The CDR3 spans 13 residues. Trimming took 6 bases from V and 2 from J, leaving 9 bases between them. CDR3 in DNA: TGTGCCAGCAGCGGACAGAACACAGATACGCAGTATTTT. It yields the protein CASSGQNTDTQYF.

CDR3 DNA sequence: TGTGCCAGCAGCTTAGGGGGGGGAGGAGGAGAGACCCAGTACTTC. Translating gives CASSLGGGGGETQYF. This chain uses TRBV11-2 with TRBJ2-5, with 7 bases matching TRBD2. The CDR3 spans 15 residues. J was trimmed by 4 bases and V by 1 base; bases with no gene match: 6. The V gene's germline CDR1 is SGHAT and CDR2 FQNNGV.

The count of this clone is one. The chain uses TRBV5-1 and TRBJ1-1; D gene ambiguous. Germline lookup yields CDR1 SGHRS and CDR2 YFSETQ. Trimming took off 0 bases at V and 5 bases at J, with 11 bases between the two ends. This CDR3 is built from 14 residues. The CDR3 DNA sequence: TGCGCCAGCAGCTTGGTGAGGCCGGGGACTGAAGCTTTCTTT. Encoded protein: CASSLVRPGTEAFF.

The count of this clone is one. This rearrangement joins TRBV28 to TRBJ2-7, with D perhaps matching TRBD2 (6 bases). Germline loops: CDR1 MDHEN, CDR2 SYDVKM. The CDR3 sequence is 15 residues long. V gave up 5 bases and J gave up 6 bases, with 20 bases separating them. The CDR3 spells CASSGGPSLVVEQYF. CDR3 bases: TGTGCCAGCAGTGGAGGGCCTTCACTAGTCGTCGAGCAGTACTTC.

This chain uses TRBV10-1 with TRBJ2-3, with D possibly TRBD1 on 5 matching bases. Germline CDR1 WNHNN, CDR2 SYGVQD (reference sequence). This CDR3 is built from 12 residues. Trimming took 10 bases from V and 0 from J, leaving 8 bases between them. In DNA, the CDR3 is TGCGCCACAAAGGGGAGCACAGATACGCAGTATTTT. Its protein is CATKGSTDTQYF.

The chain couples TRBV10-3 to TRBJ2-5, with 8 bases aligning to TRBD2. The CDR3 has 15 amino acids. Per the germline V gene, CDR1 is ENHRY and CDR2 is SYGVKD. The V gene end was trimmed by 6 bases and the J gene end by 1 base; junction bases not matched to a gene: 7. DNA for the CDR3: TGTGCCATCAGGGGGTTTAGCGGGGTCCAAGAGACCCAGTACTTC. Its translation: CAIRGFSGVQETQYF.

In this sample, this clone turned up a few times. The chain recombines TRBV7-2 with TRBJ1-2, with D perhaps TRBD1 (6 bases). Germline values: CDR1 SGHTA, CDR2 FQGNSA. V was pared by 6 bases and J by 2 bases, with 13 bases between. The CDR3 is 14 amino acids. CDR3 in amino acids: CASSPDRRNYGYTF. CDR3 nucleotides: TGTGCCAGCAGTCCTGACAGGCGGAACTATGGCTACACCTTC.

The chain is built from TRBV28 and TRBJ1-5; no clear D gene. This CDR3 contains 12 residues. Trimming shortened V by 5 bases and J by 6 bases, and 8 bases separated the two germline ends. The germline V gene has CDR1 MDHEN and CDR2 SYDVKM. The CDR3 sequence: CASSRWSQPQHF. The CDR3 nucleotides are TGTGCCAGCAGTCGTTGGAGTCAGCCCCAGCATTTT.

The chain uses TRBV6-5 and TRBJ1-2; no clear D. The CDR3 has 13 amino acids. V dropped 6 bases and J dropped 2 bases, with 10 bases sitting between them. Per germline, CDR1 MNHEY and CDR2 SVGAGI. The CDR3 protein is CASRTTVNYGYTF. CDR3 coding DNA: TGTGCCAGCAGAACAACAGTAAACTATGGCTACACCTTC.

This chain links TRBV28 with TRBJ2-7; 11 positions agree with TRBD2. The CDR3 contains 17 residues. V gave up 2 bases and J gave up 5 bases; unmatched junction bases: 11. CDR1 MDHEN and CDR2 SYDVKM come from the germline V gene. CDR3 sequence: CASSLGGLAGGFHEQYF. CDR3 bases: TGTGCCAGCAGTTTAGGGGGGCTAGCGGGAGGATTCCACGAGCAGTACTTC.

The rearrangement links TRBV30 to TRBJ2-5, with D maybe TRBD1 (7 bases). The CDR3 sequence is 13 residues long. Trimming left V 5 bases short and J 4 bases short, with 14 bases between. Germline CDR1 is GTSNPN and CDR2 is SVGIG (reference sequence). The CDR3 nucleotides read TGTGCCTGGGCCTCAGGGGGGCGAGAGACCCAGTACTTC. Translating gives CAWASGGRETQYF.